This T cell receptor beta chain was recorded in a study of blood T cell repertoires in COVID-19. Trimming pared 2 bases from V and 3 bases from J, leaving 11 bases between. This CDR3 contains 14 residues. Germline CDR1 LNHDA, CDR2 SQIVND (reference sequence). Repertoires were generated with immunoSEQ multiplex PCR, while TCRdb's copy carries only in-frame clones and drops some. The profile shows some 380,000 clones, 81% of them singletons. Material: peripheral blood. The sequence derives from a human donor with acute or convalescent COVID-19. The donor label of this sample is uncertain. V usage is TRBV19 and J usage is TRBJ2-7; D might be TRBD1 (5 bases). This CDR3 is CASSINDRVYEQYF. CDR3 coding DNA: TGTGCCAGTAGTATAAACGACAGAGTCTACGAGCAGTACTTC.